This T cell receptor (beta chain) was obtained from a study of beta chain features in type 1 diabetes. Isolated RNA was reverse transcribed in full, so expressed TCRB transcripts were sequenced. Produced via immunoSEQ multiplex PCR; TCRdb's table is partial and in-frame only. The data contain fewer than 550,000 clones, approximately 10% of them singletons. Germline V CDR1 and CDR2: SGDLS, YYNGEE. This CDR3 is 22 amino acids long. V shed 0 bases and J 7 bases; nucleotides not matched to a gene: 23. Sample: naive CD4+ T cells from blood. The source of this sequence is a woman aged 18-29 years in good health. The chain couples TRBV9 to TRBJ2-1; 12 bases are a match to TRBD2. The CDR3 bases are TGTGCCAGCAGCGTAGTGAGTACAGCGAGGGCGGCTAGCGGGAGGGAGCTTAATGAGCAGTTCTTC. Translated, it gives CASSVVSTARAASGRELNEQFF.